This section outlines one T cell receptor (beta chain) sequence together with its context. The CDR3 covers 16 residues. V was trimmed by 5 bases and J by 4 bases, leaving 20 bases between them. The data are from a study of T-cell reconstitution after alpha-beta-depleted transplantation in children. Unique molecular identifiers were incorporated into the prepared TCRbeta library. In TCRdb, the PCR reads were re-called with MiXCR into one record per CDR3 protein. This sample carries nearly 550,000 distinct CDR3 sequences, approximately 20% of them seen once, and the ten largest clones take around 3.3%.

This TCR was recovered from a human donor who donated a stem cell graft to a child with acute lymphoblastic leukemia. The chain carries TRBV12-3 or TRBV12-4 and TRBJ1-2, with TRBD1 as a possible D gene (6 bases). Specimen: PBMCs from the stem cell graft donor, collected from the stem cell graft. CDR3 amino acids: CASSTRQVLPSYGYTF. Written as DNA, the CDR3 is TGTGCCAGCAGTACCAGACAGGTTCTCCCATCCTATGGCTACACCTTC.